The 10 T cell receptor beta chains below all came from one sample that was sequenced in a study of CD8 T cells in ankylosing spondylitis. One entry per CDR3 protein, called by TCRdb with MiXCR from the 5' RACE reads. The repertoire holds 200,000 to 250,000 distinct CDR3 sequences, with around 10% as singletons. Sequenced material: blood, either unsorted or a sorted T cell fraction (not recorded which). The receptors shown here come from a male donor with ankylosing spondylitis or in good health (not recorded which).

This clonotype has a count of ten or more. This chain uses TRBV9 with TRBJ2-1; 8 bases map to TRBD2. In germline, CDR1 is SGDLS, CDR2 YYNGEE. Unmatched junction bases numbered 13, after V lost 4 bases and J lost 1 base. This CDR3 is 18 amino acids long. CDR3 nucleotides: TGTGCCAGCAGCTCTAGTTTGGGAGCGGGAGAATCCTACAATGAGCAGTTCTTC. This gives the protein CASSSSLGAGESYNEQFF.

The CDR3 coding sequence is TGTGCTAGTGGTTTGGTACAAAGAGGGAATGAAAAACTGTTTTTT. Translating gives CASGLVQRGNEKLFF. The rearrangement uses TRBV12-5 and TRBJ1-4, with D hard to call. V was trimmed by 0 bases and J by 5 bases, leaving 10 bases between them. Germline loops: CDR1 LGHNT, CDR2 FRNRAP. The CDR3 extends over 15 amino acids. Variable domain in full (rest from reference TRBV12-5 and TRBJ1-4): DARVTQTPRHKVTEMGQEVTMRCQPILGHNTVFWYRQTMMQGLELLAYFRNRAPLDDSGMPKDRFSAEMPDATLATLKIQPSEPRDSAVYFCASGLVQRGNEKLFFGSGTQLSVL.

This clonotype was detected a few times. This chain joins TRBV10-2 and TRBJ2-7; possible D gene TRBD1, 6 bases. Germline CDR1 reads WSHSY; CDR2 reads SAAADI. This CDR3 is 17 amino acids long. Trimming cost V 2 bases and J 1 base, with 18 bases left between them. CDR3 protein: CASSEILGAGVSYEQYF. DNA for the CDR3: TGCGCCAGCAGTGAGATTCTAGGGGCAGGGGTGTCCTACGAGCAGTACTTC.

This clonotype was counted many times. The CDR3 loop reads CASSARGPNYEQYF. The CDR3 DNA is TGTGCCAGCAGCGCTAGGGGACCGAACTACGAGCAGTACTTC. The chain recombines TRBV21-1 with TRBJ2-7; TRBD2, as called in the table, went unchecked against the DNA. TRBV21-1 is termed a pseudogene. CDR3 length equals 14 residues.

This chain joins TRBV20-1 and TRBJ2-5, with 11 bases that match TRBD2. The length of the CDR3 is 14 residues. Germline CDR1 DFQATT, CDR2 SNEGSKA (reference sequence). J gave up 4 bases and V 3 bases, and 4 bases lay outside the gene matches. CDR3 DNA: TGCAGTGCTAGCCTACTAGCGGGGGCAGAGACCCAGTACTTC. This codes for CSASLLAGAETQYF.

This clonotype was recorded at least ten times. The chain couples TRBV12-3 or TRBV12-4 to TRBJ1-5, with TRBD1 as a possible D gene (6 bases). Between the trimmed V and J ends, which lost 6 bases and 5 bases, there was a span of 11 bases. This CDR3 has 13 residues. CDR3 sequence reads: CASSTGTYQPQHF. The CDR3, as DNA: TGTGCCAGCAGCACAGGGACCTATCAGCCCCAGCATTTT.

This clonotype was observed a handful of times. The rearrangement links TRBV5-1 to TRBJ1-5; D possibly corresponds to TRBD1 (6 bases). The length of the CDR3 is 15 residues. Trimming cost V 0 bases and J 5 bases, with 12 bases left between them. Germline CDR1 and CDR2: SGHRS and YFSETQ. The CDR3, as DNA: TGCGCCAGCAGCTTGGATGGACAGACCTATCAGCCCCAGCATTTT. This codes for CASSLDGQTYQPQHF.

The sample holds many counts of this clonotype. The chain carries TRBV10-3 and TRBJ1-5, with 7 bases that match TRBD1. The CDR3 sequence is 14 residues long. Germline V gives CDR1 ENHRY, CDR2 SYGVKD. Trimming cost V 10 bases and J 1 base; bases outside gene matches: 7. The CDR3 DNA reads TGTGCCACCGCTGAGGGACAGAGCAATCAGCCCCAGCATTTT. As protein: CATAEGQSNQPQHF.

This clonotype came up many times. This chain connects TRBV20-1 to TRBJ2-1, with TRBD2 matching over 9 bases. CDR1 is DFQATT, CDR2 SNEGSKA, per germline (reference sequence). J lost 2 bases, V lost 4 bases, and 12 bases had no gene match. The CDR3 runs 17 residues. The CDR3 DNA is TGCAGTGCTACCTCCCAAATATGGACTAGCGCCTACAATGAGCAGTTCTTC. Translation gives CSATSQIWTSAYNEQFF.

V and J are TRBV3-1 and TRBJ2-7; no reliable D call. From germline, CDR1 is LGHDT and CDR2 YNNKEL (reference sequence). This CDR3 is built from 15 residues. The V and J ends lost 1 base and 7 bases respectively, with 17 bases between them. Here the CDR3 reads CASSQGTGFLSEQYF. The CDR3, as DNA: TGTGCCAGCAGCCAAGGGACCGGATTCCTTTCTGAGCAGTACTTC.